This TCR beta chain originates from a study of blood T cell repertoires in COVID-19. About the research overall: COVID-19 samples, acute and convalescent, were from the United States, Italy and Spain.

Germline-derived CDR1 and CDR2 are PRHDT and FYEKMQ (reference sequence). Trimming cost V 0 bases and J 5 bases, with 22 bases left between them. This CDR3 contains 18 residues. TCRdb keeps only in-frame clones here, not all; method: immunoSEQ multiplex PCR. This sample has around 700,000 clones; 85% to 90% occur once, and the top ten carry 0.2% to 0.3%. This receptor was identified in a woman aged 18-30 years with acute or convalescent COVID-19. The sequencing sample was made of peripheral blood. J is TRBJ1-1 and V is TRBV13, with D unresolved. Here the CDR3 reads CASSLGLSPSRLGTEAFF. The DNA of the CDR3 is TGTGCCAGCAGCTTAGGCCTAAGCCCCTCCCGACTCGGGACTGAAGCTTTCTTT.